Listed here are 23 T cell receptor beta chains from one sample, sequenced in a study of cytomegalovirus exposure and HLA in healthy donors. The primer mix had 60 Vbeta and 13 Jbeta primers. Generated by immunoSEQ multiplex PCR, the TCRdb table keeps only in-frame clones and is missing some. The sample lists 150,000 to 200,000 clones, approximately 78% seen once, with roughly an eighth in the top ten. The sample consisted of PBMCs. The receptors here all came from a woman aged 50 to 65 in good health and CMV-seropositive.

Comments on this clone: A junction end diverges from the germline sequence, so it may reflect a read error. The chain has TRBV5-6 and TRBJ2-7, with D perhaps matching TRBD1 (5 bases). Per germline, CDR1 SGHDT and CDR2 YYEEEE. This CDR3 has 14 amino acids. The CDR3 nucleotides read TGTGCCAGCAGCTTAGGCCTAGGGGCCTACGAGCTGTACTTC. It codes for CASSLGLGAYELYF.

CDR3 protein: CASRITGGVEKLFF. As DNA, the CDR3 is TGTGCCAGCAGGATCACAGGGGGCGTAGAAAAACTGTTTTTT. The chain employs TRBV27 and TRBJ1-4; 9 bases are shared with TRBD1. The trim removed 6 bases at V and 8 bases at J, leaving 7 bases unmatched. Germline V CDR1 and CDR2: MNHEY, SMNVEV (reference sequence). The CDR3 runs 14 residues.

This chain joins TRBV6-1 and TRBJ1-1; D is unresolved. Germline CDR1 reads MNHNS; CDR2 reads SASEGT. V dropped 4 bases and J dropped 1 base, with 7 bases sitting between them. This CDR3 region has 13 residues. CDR3 nucleotide sequence: TGTGCCAGCAGTGTAACAGCGAACACTGAAGCTTTCTTT. It codes for CASSVTANTEAFF.

J is TRBJ2-7 and V is TRBV18; the match to TRBD1 covers 9 bases. Germline CDR1 and CDR2: KGHSH and LQKENI. There are 15 residues in the CDR3. The V and J ends lost 4 bases and 5 bases, in that order; junction bases with no gene match: 9. In DNA, the CDR3 is TGTGCCAGCTCACGTTCAATGGGACAGGGCCACGAGCAGTACTTC. Translated, it gives CASSRSMGQGHEQYF. The full variable domain, in which reference TRBV18 and TRBJ2-7 provide the parts outside the CDR3, is NAGVMQNPRHLVRRRGQEARLRCSPMKGHSHVYWYRQLPEEGLKFMVYLQKENIIDESGMPKERFSAEFPKEGPSILRIQQVVRGDSAAYFCASSRSMGQGHEQYFGPGTRLTVT.

A remark on this clone: Other nucleotide sequences from this sample produce the same CDR3. The chain joins TRBV5-1 to TRBJ2-6; TRBD1 might be the D (6 bases). CDR1 and CDR2 from the germline V gene are SGHRS and YFSETQ. Between the trimmed V and J ends, which lost 0 bases and 4 bases, there was a span of 11 bases. CDR3 length equals 16 residues. CDR3 amino acids: CASSLAQGSGANVLTF. The CDR3 bases are TGCGCCAGCAGCTTGGCTCAGGGGTCCGGGGCCAACGTCCTGACTTTC.

The chain couples TRBV7-6 to TRBJ2-3, with 9 bases identical to TRBD2. Germline lookup yields CDR1 SGHVS and CDR2 FNYEAQ. The CDR3 has 17 residues. V lost 5 bases and J lost 2; bases outside the gene matches: 11. As DNA, the CDR3 is TGTGCCAGCAGCCTGTACTCACTAGCGGGCCACACAGATACGCAGTATTTT. Residues: CASSLYSLAGHTDTQYF.

The chain links TRBV5-1 to TRBJ2-1, with a tentative D call TRBD2 (5 bases). The CDR3 runs to 11 residues. Trimming stripped 7 bases from V and 7 bases from J, with 9 bases between. CDR1 and CDR2 from the germline V gene are SGHRS and YFSETQ. CDR3 protein: CASRGMNEQFF. The CDR3 coding sequence is TGCGCCAGCCGGGGTATGAATGAGCAGTTCTTC.

The gene calls are TRBV6-1 and TRBJ2-3; possibly TRBD2 for D (5 bases). This CDR3 is 16 amino acids long. CDR1 is MNHNS and CDR2 is SASEGT in the germline V gene. V was pared by 2 bases and J by 0 bases, with 12 bases between. The CDR3 bases are TGTGCCAGCAGTGAAAGAGGGAGAGTCAGCACAGATACGCAGTATTTT. Protein sequence: CASSERGRVSTDTQYF.

The table lists this clone with a count of one. J is TRBJ1-1 and V is TRBV13; possibly TRBD1 for D (5 bases). CDR3 length equals 14 residues. In germline, CDR1 is PRHDT, CDR2 FYEKMQ (reference sequence). Trimming removed 3 bases at V and 0 bases at J, with 8 bases between. The CDR3 DNA is TGTGCCAGCAGCTTCAGGGTCTTGAACACTGAAGCTTTCTTT. Protein product: CASSFRVLNTEAFF. The full variable domain, its missing parts supplied by reference TRBV13 and TRBJ1-1, is AAGVIQSPRHLIKEKRETATLKCYPIPRHDTVYWYQQGPGQDPQFLISFYEKMQSDKGSIPDRFSAQQFSDYHSELNMSSLELGDSALYFCASSFRVLNTEAFFGQGTRLTVV.

This clone has just one count. Here the CDR3 DNA reads TGTGCCAGCAGCGTTTCCGGACAGGGGGCGGCTAATGAAAAACTGTTTTTT. Protein product: CASSVSGQGAANEKLFF. The chain uses TRBV9 and TRBJ1-4; 11 bases map to TRBD1. Trimming cost V 2 bases and J 3 bases; bases outside gene matches: 6. The CDR3 runs 17 residues. The V gene's germline CDR1 is SGDLS and CDR2 YYNGEE.

This chain links TRBV6-1 with TRBJ2-2; D gene uncertain. CDR3 length: 14 residues. V lost 3 bases and J 0 bases, leaving 5 bases between the germline ends. Germline-derived CDR1 and CDR2 are MNHNS and SASEGT. The CDR3 region has the DNA TGTGCCAGCAGTGACTACGCGAACACCGGGGAGCTGTTTTTT. Protein: CASSDYANTGELFF.

With respect to this clone: This sample includes further DNA sequences coding for the same CDR3. V usage is TRBV10-3 and J usage is TRBJ2-3; D remains ambiguous. V lost 0 bases and J lost 6, with 7 bases in between. CDR3 length: 13 residues. The germline gives CDR1 ENHRY, CDR2 SYGVKD. The CDR3 protein is CAISESSSDTQYF. The CDR3 DNA follows: TGTGCCATCAGTGAGTCGTCCTCGGATACGCAGTATTTT.

This clone was seen once. The chain couples TRBV29-1 to TRBJ2-3, with TRBD2 matching 8 bases. The CDR3 length is 15 residues. From germline, CDR1 is SQVTM and CDR2 ANQGSEA. V was clipped by 2 bases and J by 0 bases; unmatched bases: 4. In DNA, the CDR3 is TGCAGCGTTGAATATTCGGGGGGGAGCACAGATACGCAGTATTTT. It translates to CSVEYSGGSTDTQYF.

This chain uses TRBV27 with TRBJ1-1; maybe TRBD1 (6 bases). Per the germline V gene, CDR1 is MNHEY and CDR2 is SMNVEV (reference sequence). With 10 bases removed from V and 8 bases from J, the gap between germline ends came to 14 bases. The CDR3 consists of 11 residues. In nucleotides, the CDR3 is TGTGCCATCCAACAGGGCAACGAAGCTTTCTTT. As protein: CAIQQGNEAFF.

The V gene is TRBV7-3, the J gene TRBJ2-5; 10 bases are shared with TRBD1. J was trimmed by 5 bases and V by 3 bases; bases with no gene match: 6. The CDR3 sequence is 15 residues long. Germline assignment: CDR1 SGHTA and CDR2 FQGTGA. CDR3 DNA: TGTGCCAGCAGCTTCCCGGACAGGGGGGGGGAGACCCAGTACTTC. It translates to CASSFPDRGGETQYF.

The chain carries TRBV19 and TRBJ2-1; D not resolved. Germline V lookup: CDR1 LNHDA, CDR2 SQIVND (reference sequence). The V gene lost 3 bases and the J gene lost 6 bases, with 6 bases spanning the gap. CDR3 size: 12 residues. Here the CDR3 reads CASSILRNEQFF. The CDR3 coding sequence is TGTGCCAGTAGTATCCTCCGCAATGAGCAGTTCTTC.

The genes are TRBV9 and TRBJ1-3; no definite D call. V was cut by 4 bases and J by 4 bases, with 12 bases left in between. The CDR3 length is 14 residues. Looked up from germline, CDR1 is SGDLS and CDR2 is YYNGEE. The CDR3 DNA follows: TGTGCCAGCAGCTCCTTTGGGAGAGGAAACACCATATATTTT. Translating it yields CASSSFGRGNTIYF.

The genes are TRBV10-3 and TRBJ2-5; 10 nucleotides agree with TRBD1. The V and J ends lost 0 bases and 5 bases, in that order; junction bases with no gene match: 0. This CDR3 region has 14 residues. Germline V gene lookup returns CDR1 ENHRY and CDR2 SYGVKD. The CDR3 loop is CAISESGQGETQYF. CDR3 bases: TGTGCCATCAGTGAGTCGGGACAGGGGGAGACCCAGTACTTC.

The J gene is TRBJ1-5, the V gene TRBV6-1; possibly TRBD1 for D (6 bases). CDR3 length: 18 residues. V was pared by 3 bases and J by 4 bases, with 22 bases between. Germline V CDR1 and CDR2: MNHNS, SASEGT. The DNA for the CDR3 is TGTGCCAGCAGTGACGACCTACACAGGGTTAATCGGAATCAGCCCCAGCATTTT. Protein: CASSDDLHRVNRNQPQHF.

The table lists this clone with a count of one. The chain recombines TRBV29-1 with TRBJ1-4, with D maybe TRBD1 (5 bases). The germline gives CDR1 SQVTM, CDR2 ANQGSEA. Trimming removed 4 bases from V and 4 bases from J, with 10 bases in between. The CDR3 spans 13 residues. CDR3: CSVVGDFNEKLFF. CDR3 DNA: TGCAGCGTTGTCGGGGACTTTAATGAAAAACTGTTTTTT.

The rearrangement links TRBV7-3 to TRBJ2-4; D unresolved. This CDR3 spans 13 amino acids. Trimming took off 5 bases at V and 3 bases at J, with 8 bases between the two ends. From germline, CDR1 is SGHTA and CDR2 FQGTGA. The CDR3 spells CASSSSGKNIQYF. The CDR3 DNA is TGTGCCAGCAGCAGCTCGGGCAAAAACATTCAGTACTTC.

V and J are TRBV4-1 and TRBJ1-3, with TRBD1 identical over 10 bases. The CDR3 has 17 amino acids. Per the germline V gene, CDR1 is MGHRA and CDR2 is YSYEKL. The V and J ends lost 0 bases and 1 base, in that order; junction bases with no gene match: 3. The CDR3 DNA follows: TGCGCCAGCAGCCAAGACCGACAGGGGGCTTCTGGAAACACCATATATTTT. Translation gives CASSQDRQGASGNTIYF.

The chain uses TRBV5-4 and TRBJ1-1, with a weak D call TRBD1 (6 bases). The CDR3 runs 13 residues. Germline V gives CDR1 SGHNT, CDR2 YYREEE (reference sequence). V was shortened by 6 bases and J by 0 bases, with 9 bases between the two germline ends. In DNA, the CDR3 is TGTGCCAGCAAAACAGGGATGAACACTGAAGCTTTCTTT. It is translated as CASKTGMNTEAFF.